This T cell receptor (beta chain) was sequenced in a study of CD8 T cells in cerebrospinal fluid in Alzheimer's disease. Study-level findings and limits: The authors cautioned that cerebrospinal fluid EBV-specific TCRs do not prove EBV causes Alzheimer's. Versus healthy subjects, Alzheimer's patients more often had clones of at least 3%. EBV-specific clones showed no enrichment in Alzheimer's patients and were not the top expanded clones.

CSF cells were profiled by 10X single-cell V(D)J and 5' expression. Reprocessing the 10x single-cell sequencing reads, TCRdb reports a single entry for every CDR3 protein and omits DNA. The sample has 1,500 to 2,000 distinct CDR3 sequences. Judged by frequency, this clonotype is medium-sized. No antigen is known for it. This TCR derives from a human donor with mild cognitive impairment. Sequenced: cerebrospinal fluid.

This chain's CDR3 is CASSLRTGIYGYTF. This sequence joins TRBV28 and TRBJ1-2; no DNA is available, so the TRBD1 call from TCRdb remains unchecked. The germline CDR1 and CDR2 sequences are MDHEN and SYDVKM. The CDR3 loop spans 14 amino acids.